Listed below are T cell receptor beta chains from one sample, sequenced in a study of CD8+ T cells in alopecia areata. The method was immunoSEQ multiplex PCR; TCRdb's version includes in-frame clones alone and lacks a portion of them. This table holds a few hundred thousand clones, 43% found once. Sequencing used CD4+ T cells sorted from blood, obtained at approximately week 36, from a patient treated with tofacitinib. These receptors were taken from a human donor with alopecia areata. Both conserved end residues are part of each CDR3. The D gene is left open where the match is weak. Expanded clones are given a class, and other clones once, few, many or no size at all.

cdr3_aa cdr3_nt j_call v_call clone_size d_call
CASSSVYGYTF TGTGCCAGCAGCTCAGTCTATGGCTACACCTTC TRBJ1-2 TRBV11-2 few NA
CASSMGDNQPQHF TGTGCCAGTAGTATGGGGGACAATCAGCCCCAGCATTTT TRBJ1-5 TRBV19 NA NA
CASSTTGVWSTDTQYF TGCGCCAGCAGCACCACAGGGGTTTGGAGCACAGATACGCAGTATTTT TRBJ2-3 TRBV5-1 NA TRBD1
CASSSGLVSTDTQYF TGTGCCAGCAGTTCAGGACTAGTTAGCACAGATACGCAGTATTTT TRBJ2-3 TRBV6-1 NA TRBD2
CASSIAPARYEQYF TGTGCCAGTAGTATAGCTCCAGCGCGCTACGAGCAGTACTTC TRBJ2-7 TRBV19 NA NA
CASAQLAKNIQYF TGTGCCAGCGCACAGTTAGCCAAAAACATTCAGTACTTC TRBJ2-4 TRBV28 few NA
CATSRDLHKRYSGANVLTF TGTGCCACCAGCAGAGATTTGCATAAGCGGTACTCTGGGGCCAACGTCCTGACTTTC TRBJ2-6 TRBV15 NA NA
CASPPPQHF TGTGCCAGCCCCCCGCCCCAGCATTTT TRBJ1-5 TRBV6-1 few NA
CASSSGQGTEAFF TGTGCCAGCAGCTCTGGACAGGGGACTGAAGCTTTCTTT TRBJ1-1 TRBV7-3 NA TRBD1
CASSVGGNQPQHF TGTGCCAGCAGTGTCGGAGGCAATCAGCCCCAGCATTTT TRBJ1-5 TRBV6-1 NA NA
CASSKAASYGYTF TGTGCCAGCAGCAAAGCGGCGTCCTATGGCTACACCTTC TRBJ1-2 TRBV14 few NA
CASSLGTGGSYHMNTEAFF TGTGCCAGCAGCTTAGGGACAGGGGGCTCATATCACATGAACACTGAAGCTTTCTTT TRBJ1-1 TRBV7-9 NA TRBD1
CASSPWVGNEQFF TGTGCCAGCAGCCCCTGGGTTGGCAATGAGCAGTTCTTC TRBJ2-1 TRBV7-2 NA NA
CASSPGGSYEQYF TGCGCCAGCAGCCCGGGGGGCTCCTACGAGCAGTACTTC TRBJ2-7 TRBV5-1 NA TRBD2
CSARGVYGYTF TGCAGTGCTAGGGGGGTCTATGGCTACACCTTC TRBJ1-2 TRBV20-1 NA NA
CASSLSVRVNEQFF TGTGCCAGCAGCTTAAGTGTCAGGGTAAATGAGCAGTTCTTC TRBJ2-1 TRBV11-3 NA NA
CATSRGFGNTIYF TGTGCCACCAGCAGAGGATTTGGAAACACCATATATTTT TRBJ1-3 TRBV15 NA NA
CASFVGGAGTDTQYF TGTGCCAGCTTTGTTGGGGGGGCAGGCACAGATACGCAGTATTTT TRBJ2-3 TRBV6-5 NA NA
CASSDSPGARVF TGTGCCAGCAGCGATAGTCCGGGAGCCCGGGTTTTT TRBJ1-4 TRBV7-9 medium-sized NA
CASSARASTWDTQYF TGTGCCAGCAGCGCCCGGGCGAGCACATGGGATACGCAGTATTTT TRBJ2-3 TRBV7-2 once NA
CASIAGTSSYNEQFF TGTGCCAGCATCGCCGGGACTAGCTCCTACAATGAGCAGTTCTTC TRBJ2-1 TRBV14 few TRBD2
CASSPTSGDTQYF TGTGCCAGCAGCCCGACTAGCGGAGATACGCAGTATTTT TRBJ2-3 TRBV7-9 NA TRBD2
CASSVAPGGANGYTF TGTGCCAGCAGCGTAGCCCCTGGGGGGGCGAATGGCTACACCTTC TRBJ1-2 TRBV9 NA NA
CSVNGGGTDTQYF TGCAGCGTCAACGGAGGGGGCACAGATACGCAGTATTTT TRBJ2-3 TRBV29-1 few NA
CASRGLAGDLGELFF TGTGCCAGCAGGGGACTAGCGGGAGACCTCGGGGAGCTGTTTTTT TRBJ2-2 TRBV2 NA TRBD2
CSVEYYYGYTF TGCAGCGTTGAATATTACTATGGCTACACCTTC TRBJ1-2 TRBV29-1 few NA
CASSRDNTDTQYF TGCGCCAGCAGCAGGGACAACACAGATACGCAGTATTTT TRBJ2-3 TRBV5-1 few NA
CASSGARQDEQFF TGTGCCAGCAGCGGGGCACGGCAAGATGAGCAGTTCTTC TRBJ2-1 TRBV7-8 many NA
CASSLSMVGETQYF TGCGCCAGCAGCTTGTCCATGGTCGGGGAGACCCAGTACTTC TRBJ2-5 TRBV5-1 NA NA
CASSPGTGGTGANVLTF TGTGCCAGCTCACCCGGGACAGGGGGCACTGGGGCCAACGTCCTGACTTTC TRBJ2-6 TRBV18 few TRBD1
CSVVLGEFYNEQFF TGCAGCGTTGTACTAGGTGAATTTTACAATGAGCAGTTCTTC TRBJ2-1 TRBV29-1 few NA
CASSQDLLAGGFNEQFF TGTGCCAGCAGCCAAGATCTCCTAGCGGGGGGATTCAATGAGCAGTTCTTC TRBJ2-1 TRBV4-2 NA TRBD2
CASSLGEETQYF TGTGCCAGCAGCTTAGGGGAAGAGACCCAGTACTTC TRBJ2-5 TRBV7-8 once NA
CSVSLVGTGELFF TGCAGCGTTAGTCTAGTTGGGACCGGGGAGCTGTTTTTT TRBJ2-2 TRBV29-1 few NA
CASSLQRGREEQYF TGTGCCAGCAGCTTACAGCGCGGGAGGGAAGAGCAGTACTTC TRBJ2-7 TRBV11-1 few TRBD2
CASRHNQPQHF TGTGCCAGCAGGCATAATCAGCCCCAGCATTTT TRBJ1-5 TRBV28 NA NA
CASSLLGTSGRTDTQYF TGTGCCAGCAGTCTACTGGGGACTAGCGGACGCACAGATACGCAGTATTTT TRBJ2-3 TRBV27 NA TRBD2
CASSPVRTDTQYF TGTGCCAGCAGTCCCGTCCGCACAGATACGCAGTATTTT TRBJ2-3 TRBV7-2 NA NA
CASSSLDRGENIQYF TGTGCCAGCAGTTCCCTGGACAGGGGCGAAAACATTCAGTACTTC TRBJ2-4 TRBV28 NA TRBD1
CASSLVSGRRETQYF TGTGCCAGCAGCTTGGTGAGCGGGAGAAGGGAGACCCAGTACTTC TRBJ2-5 TRBV7-2 NA TRBD2
CAIRGTDTQYF TGTGCCATCAGGGGCACAGATACGCAGTATTTT TRBJ2-3 TRBV10-3 once NA
CASSPGTSARSYNEQFF TGTGCCAGCAGCCCCGGGACTAGCGCACGCTCCTACAATGAGCAGTTCTTC TRBJ2-1 TRBV9 few TRBD2
CASSLALAGVWNEQFF TGTGCCAGCAGCTTAGCTCTAGCGGGAGTGTGGAATGAGCAGTTCTTC TRBJ2-1 TRBV7-8 NA TRBD2
CASSLAQTSGGSYNEQFF TGTGCCAGCAGCTTAGCTCAGACTAGCGGGGGTTCCTACAATGAGCAGTTCTTC TRBJ2-1 TRBV7-9 NA TRBD2
CASSLFDEQYF TGTGCCAGCAGCTTATTCGACGAGCAGTACTTC TRBJ2-7 TRBV7-2 few NA
CASSSDTPYEQYF TGTGCCAGCAGCTCGGACACGCCCTACGAGCAGTACTTC TRBJ2-7 TRBV5-8 NA NA
CASSAGVGASEAFF TGTGCCAGCTCAGCCGGGGTTGGGGCCAGTGAAGCTTTCTTT TRBJ1-1 TRBV18 few NA
CSAGTGNGYTF TGCAGCGCTGGGACAGGGAATGGCTACACCTTC TRBJ1-2 TRBV29-1 NA TRBD1
CAWSLGYRETQYF TGTGCCTGGAGTTTGGGCTATCGAGAGACCCAGTACTTC TRBJ2-5 TRBV30 NA NA
CASSQVVNSDPQFF TGCGCCAGCAGCCAAGTCGTGAACAGCGACCCTCAGTTCTTC TRBJ2-1 TRBV4-1 NA NA
CSATFGNQPQHF TGCAGCGCCACGTTTGGCAATCAGCCCCAGCATTTT TRBJ1-5 TRBV29-1 NA NA
CASSHHGHVYDFYEQYF TGCGCCAGCAGTCACCATGGACACGTTTACGATTTCTACGAGCAGTACTTC TRBJ2-7 TRBV23-1 NA NA
CARNPPGSAGELFF TGCGCCAGAAACCCCCCGGGATCGGCCGGGGAGCTGTTTTTT TRBJ2-2 TRBV23-1 NA NA
CASSPLFISGRAHEQYF TGTGCCAGCAGCCCCCTTTTCATTAGCGGGAGGGCCCACGAGCAGTACTTC TRBJ2-7 TRBV7-2 few TRBD2
CASSWNTGPQVTQYF TGCGCCAGCAGCTGGAACACCGGGCCACAGGTGACCCAGTACTTC TRBJ2-5 TRBV5-1 NA NA